These 10 T cell receptor beta chains were sequenced from one sample in a study of glioma-infiltrating T cells after dendritic cell vaccination. The assay was immunoSEQ multiplex PCR, and TCRdb's table has in-frame clones only and misses some. The table shows more than 85,000 clones, with about 85% occurring only once. Here the sequenced sample was blood, taken before dendritic cell vaccination. The receptors were sampled from a human donor with glioblastoma.

The rearrangement links TRBV27 to TRBJ2-7; maybe TRBD1 (5 bases). Trimming left V 1 base short and J 7 bases short, with 11 bases between. The CDR3 is made up of 13 amino acids. CDR1 and CDR2 (germline): MNHEY, SMNVEV (reference sequence). DNA for the CDR3: TGTGCCAGCAGTTTATGGGAAGGGGTAGAGCAGTACTTC. This translates into CASSLWEGVEQYF.

V and J are TRBV7-9 and TRBJ2-7; 7 bases line up with TRBD1. The CDR3 runs to 12 residues. V dropped 5 bases and J dropped 6; count of bases not matched to a gene: 4. Germline values: CDR1 SEHNR, CDR2 FQNEAQ (reference sequence). CDR3 sequence: CASSTRDSEQYF. As DNA, the CDR3 is TGTGCCAGCAGCACCCGGGACAGCGAGCAGTACTTC.

The genes are TRBV6-5 and TRBJ2-7; 7 bases align to TRBD1. The CDR3 sequence is 16 residues long. Germline values: CDR1 MNHEY, CDR2 SVGAGI. V lost 0 bases, J lost 0 bases, and 5 bases stayed unmatched. CDR3 nucleotide sequence: TGTGCCAGCAGTTACTCGGTACAGGGGAGCTCCTACGAGCAGTACTTC. Protein: CASSYSVQGSSYEQYF.

DNA of the CDR3: TGTGCCAGCAGTGAGGCGAGGCTGGGCAGGGGAGCCTACGAGCAGTACTTC. This translates into CASSEARLGRGAYEQYF. The V and J genes are TRBV6-1 and TRBJ2-7; the D gene is possibly TRBD1 (6 bases). Germline V gives CDR1 MNHNS, CDR2 SASEGT. This CDR3 spans 17 amino acids. Deletions cut 3 bases from V and 2 bases from J, with 20 bases between.

This chain links TRBV29-1 with TRBJ2-4; D is unresolved. This CDR3 is 14 amino acids long. Trimming shortened V by 4 bases and J by 3 bases, and 13 bases separated the two germline ends. Germline V gene lookup returns CDR1 SQVTM and CDR2 ANQGSEA. The CDR3, as DNA: TGCAGCGTTGCGGTAGAATATATCAAAAACATTCAGTACTTC. Encoded protein: CSVAVEYIKNIQYF.

The chain links TRBV5-6 to TRBJ2-1; 7 bases fit TRBD2. With 2 bases clipped from V and 4 bases from J, the junction kept 9 bases outside the gene matches. CDR1 and CDR2 (germline): SGHDT, YYEEEE. There are 16 residues in the CDR3. The CDR3 DNA follows: TGTGCCAGCAGCTTAGATCGGGGGGTGGGGTACAATGAGCAGTTCTTC. Translated, it gives CASSLDRGVGYNEQFF.

The rearrangement uses TRBV14 and TRBJ2-1; 12 nucleotides align to TRBD2. In germline, CDR1 is SGHDN, CDR2 FVKESK. This CDR3 is built from 19 residues. The J segment lost 3 bases and the V segment lost 5 bases, leaving 14 bases of the junction unmatched. The CDR3 bases are TGTGCCAGCAGCTTTAGTCTAGCGGGAGGGGCCTGGAGCTACAATGAGCAGTTCTTC. Amino acids: CASSFSLAGGAWSYNEQFF.

The chain carries TRBV11-3 and TRBJ2-3, with D possibly being TRBD2 (6 bases). Germline V gene lookup returns CDR1 SGHNT and CDR2 YENEEA. Trimming removed 2 bases at V and 4 bases at J, with 16 bases between. The CDR3 sequence is 16 residues long. The CDR3 reads CASSLRSRLASDTQYF. CDR3 DNA sequence: TGTGCCAGCAGCTTAAGATCTCGGCTAGCGTCAGATACGCAGTATTTT. Filled out from reference TRBV11-3 and TRBJ2-3, the complete variable domain reads EAGVVQSPRYKIIEKKQPVAFWCNPISGHNTLYWYLQNLGQGPELLIRYENEEAVDDSQLPKDRFSAERLKGVDSTLKIQPAELGDSAVYLCASSLRSRLASDTQYFGPGTRLTVL.

The chain employs TRBV5-1 and TRBJ2-6; D is uncertain. Germline CDR1 reads SGHRS; CDR2 reads YFSETQ. V was clipped by 1 base and J by 1 base, with 6 bases between them. The CDR3 has 15 residues. This CDR3 is CASSLWASGANVLTF. The DNA of the CDR3 is TGCGCCAGCAGCTTGTGGGCTTCTGGGGCCAACGTCCTGACTTTC.

V gene TRBV28 combines with J gene TRBJ1-2, with D perhaps TRBD1 (5 bases). Germline V gene sequence: CDR1 MDHEN, CDR2 SYDVKM. V gave up 1 base and J gave up 8 bases, with 11 bases separating them. There are 13 residues in the CDR3. This CDR3 is CASSLLGERGYTF. The CDR3 DNA follows: TGTGCCAGCAGTTTATTAGGGGAACGCGGCTACACCTTC.